The 2 T cell receptor beta chains in this list originate from one sample, sequenced in a study of cytomegalovirus exposure and HLA in healthy donors. The PCR contained 60 Vbeta and 13 Jbeta primers. TCRdb's table, derived via immunoSEQ multiplex PCR, lists solely in-frame clones and lacks some. The sample includes some 160,000 clones, more than 75% of them seen just once. The sequenced material came from PBMCs. The receptors shown here come from a male donor in good health and CMV-seronegative.

This clone has only one observation. The V call is TRBV6-5, the J call TRBJ2-2, with 7 nucleotides matching TRBD1. CDR1 is MNHEY, CDR2 SVGAGI, per germline. The CDR3 loop spans 14 amino acids. V shed 7 bases and J 3 bases; nucleotides not matched to a gene: 5. The CDR3 bases are TGTGCCAGCAAGGGGCAGGGGGACACCGGGGAGCTGTTTTTT. It translates to CASKGQGDTGELFF.

J is TRBJ1-2 and V is TRBV2; 7 nucleotides align to TRBD1. CDR1 and CDR2 (germline): SNHLY, FYNNEI. Germline trimming cut 11 bases from V and 5 bases from J; bases unmatched to any gene: 20. The CDR3 spans 16 residues. This CDR3 reads CAYLTRGPGGKYGYTF. The CDR3 DNA reads as TGTGCCTATTTGACCCGGGGGCCAGGGGGGAAGTATGGCTACACCTTC.